This T cell receptor (beta chain) appears in the sequencing data of a study of T cell responses to AZD1222 COVID-19 vaccine. General study results and limits: Females outnumbered males among donors, who were mostly white British; clonal diversity was possibly underestimated.

As concerns this clone: Its antigen is undetermined.

Measured with immunoSEQ multiplex PCR; TCRdb has only the in-frame clones, and not every one. The table records 150,000 to 200,000 clones, over 90% of them present only once. The origin of this receptor is an adult in good health. Sample: peripheral blood, taken on day 0 of AZD1222 vaccination.

The CDR3: CASSTQGAVTEAFF. The DNA for the CDR3 is TGTGCCAGCAGTACACAGGGGGCGGTAACTGAAGCTTTCTTT. The V gene is TRBV6-5, the J gene TRBJ1-1; the match to TRBD1 covers 9 bases. The CDR3 runs 14 residues. Looked up from germline, CDR1 is MNHEY and CDR2 is SVGAGI. The ends lost 5 bases at V and 5 bases at J; junction bases unmatched: 6.